This is a list of T cell receptor beta chains from one sample in a study of human T cells and chemical hapten exposure. Via MiXCR, TCRdb re-called the RACE reads, giving one row per CDR3 protein. The data hold 65,000 to 85,000 distinct CDR3 sequences, with roughly 10% observed a single time. Specimen: whole blood, collected in connection with sensitization to the hapten diphenylcyclopropenone (DPC). These receptors were obtained from a woman aged 55-70 years with alopecia areata. Some clones in this sample may be carry-over from other donors' samples. Each CDR3 is given without its conserved first and last residue. The size of a clone is reported for some rows only, either as once, few or many, or as a class for expanded clones.

V gene: TRBV20-1
J gene: TRBJ1-3
CDR3 length: 10
clone size: many
CDR3 protein: SAMKPGNTIY

V gene: TRBV2
J gene: TRBJ1-6
CDR3 length: 14
clone size: few
CDR3 protein: ASIGTEPSYNSPLH

V gene: TRBV20-1
J gene: TRBJ2-1
CDR3 length: 12
clone size: few
CDR3 protein: SAAGGSSYNEQF

V gene: TRBV7-9
J gene: TRBJ1-3
CDR3 length: 12
clone size: .
CDR3 protein: ASSLGIAGNTIY

V gene: TRBV5-1
J gene: TRBJ1-1
CDR3 length: 11
clone size: .
CDR3 protein: ASSLVGVTEAF

V gene: TRBV18
J gene: TRBJ1-4
CDR3 length: 12
clone size: many
CDR3 protein: ASSPEGGVEKLF

V gene: TRBV3-1
J gene: TRBJ2-1
CDR3 length: 11
clone size: .
CDR3 protein: ASSQGPAIEQF

V gene: TRBV2
J gene: TRBJ1-1
CDR3 length: 12
clone size: many
CDR3 protein: ASRQGAQDTEAF

V gene: TRBV5-8
J gene: TRBJ2-1
CDR3 length: 11
clone size: .
CDR3 protein: ASSLGQGNEQF

V gene: TRBV3-1
J gene: TRBJ1-2
CDR3 length: 11
clone size: many
CDR3 protein: ASSQAGLDGYT

V gene: TRBV6-2/TRBV6-3
J gene: TRBJ1-2
CDR3 length: 13
clone size: few
CDR3 protein: ATGSFGSHPYGYT

V gene: TRBV6-5
J gene: TRBJ2-1
CDR3 length: 13
clone size: .
CDR3 protein: ASSYSRDRGNEQF

V gene: TRBV3-1
J gene: TRBJ1-5
CDR3 length: 16
clone size: .
CDR3 protein: ASSQEYSKGVSNQPQH

V gene: TRBV14
J gene: TRBJ1-4
CDR3 length: 11
clone size: many
CDR3 protein: ASSRQVNEKLF

V gene: TRBV5-4
J gene: TRBJ1-1
CDR3 length: 10
clone size: many
CDR3 protein: ASSNVRTEAF

V gene: TRBV6-2/TRBV6-3
J gene: TRBJ2-1
CDR3 length: 15
clone size: few
CDR3 protein: ASSYPPEVVSYNEQF

V gene: TRBV11-2
J gene: TRBJ2-1
CDR3 length: 17
clone size: few
CDR3 protein: ASSLLEEYSTLGTNEQF

V gene: TRBV11-2
J gene: TRBJ1-6
CDR3 length: 15
clone size: .
CDR3 protein: ASSDDWPSGGNSPLH

V gene: TRBV27
J gene: TRBJ1-2
CDR3 length: 12
clone size: .
CDR3 protein: ASRADGQTYGYT

V gene: TRBV5-1
J gene: TRBJ1-1
CDR3 length: 14
clone size: few
CDR3 protein: ASSLDGQGRLAEAF

V gene: TRBV6-1
J gene: TRBJ2-7
CDR3 length: 13
clone size: few
CDR3 protein: ASSPYGGSSYEQY

V gene: TRBV2
J gene: TRBJ1-5
CDR3 length: 13
clone size: many
CDR3 protein: ASSVYGGSNQPQH

V gene: TRBV5-1
J gene: TRBJ2-3
CDR3 length: 12
clone size: few
CDR3 protein: ASRPPTSTDTQY

V gene: TRBV29-1
J gene: TRBJ2-3
CDR3 length: 9
clone size: many
CDR3 protein: SVQTGDTQY

V gene: TRBV4-2
J gene: TRBJ1-5
CDR3 length: 14
clone size: .
CDR3 protein: ASSPVVGYSNQPQH

V gene: TRBV6-5
J gene: TRBJ2-7
CDR3 length: 13
clone size: .
CDR3 protein: ASSYSWGLPYEQY

V gene: TRBV7-9
J gene: TRBJ2-1
CDR3 length: 13
clone size: few
CDR3 protein: ASSLGQGTYNEQF

V gene: TRBV11-2
J gene: TRBJ2-5
CDR3 length: 14
clone size: many
CDR3 protein: ASSSHTMVIQETQY

V gene: TRBV15
J gene: TRBJ2-2
CDR3 length: 13
clone size: many
CDR3 protein: ATSSGHSNTGELF

V gene: TRBV9
J gene: TRBJ2-5
CDR3 length: 13
clone size: few
CDR3 protein: ASSVAGSRGETQY

V gene: TRBV3-1
J gene: TRBJ2-7
CDR3 length: 9
clone size: many
CDR3 protein: ASSQDYEQY

V gene: TRBV20-1
J gene: TRBJ1-6
CDR3 length: 12
clone size: many
CDR3 protein: SATRTGEGSPLH

V gene: TRBV5-1
J gene: TRBJ2-5
CDR3 length: 13
clone size: .
CDR3 protein: ASSSMGLAEETQY

V gene: TRBV20-1
J gene: TRBJ2-7
CDR3 length: 14
clone size: few
CDR3 protein: SARDQWAGTSYEQY

V gene: TRBV5-5
J gene: TRBJ1-2
CDR3 length: 11
clone size: few
CDR3 protein: ASSLPRDDGYT

V gene: TRBV7-8
J gene: TRBJ2-1
CDR3 length: 14
clone size: many
CDR3 protein: ASSKGIGGSYNEQF

V gene: TRBV5-6
J gene: TRBJ1-6
CDR3 length: 14
clone size: few
CDR3 protein: ASSFGQGSYNSPLH

V gene: TRBV7-9
J gene: TRBJ2-3
CDR3 length: 9
clone size: many
CDR3 protein: ASGRLDTQY

V gene: TRBV3-1
J gene: TRBJ2-3
CDR3 length: 13
clone size: once
CDR3 protein: ASSRTTTRTDTQY

V gene: TRBV7-8
J gene: TRBJ2-1
CDR3 length: 14
clone size: few
CDR3 protein: ASSPRDRGLTNEQF

V gene: TRBV11-2
J gene: TRBJ2-5
CDR3 length: 12
clone size: many
CDR3 protein: ASSSQGIDETQY

V gene: TRBV5-5
J gene: TRBJ2-2
CDR3 length: 13
clone size: .
CDR3 protein: ASSFGTGATGELF

V gene: TRBV10-1
J gene: TRBJ2-7
CDR3 length: 13
clone size: few
CDR3 protein: ASSKDRGLTYEQY

V gene: TRBV18
J gene: TRBJ1-2
CDR3 length: 13
clone size: many
CDR3 protein: ASSPIPGTGAGYT

V gene: TRBV18
J gene: TRBJ1-4
CDR3 length: 13
clone size: many
CDR3 protein: ASSPLLGAQEKLF